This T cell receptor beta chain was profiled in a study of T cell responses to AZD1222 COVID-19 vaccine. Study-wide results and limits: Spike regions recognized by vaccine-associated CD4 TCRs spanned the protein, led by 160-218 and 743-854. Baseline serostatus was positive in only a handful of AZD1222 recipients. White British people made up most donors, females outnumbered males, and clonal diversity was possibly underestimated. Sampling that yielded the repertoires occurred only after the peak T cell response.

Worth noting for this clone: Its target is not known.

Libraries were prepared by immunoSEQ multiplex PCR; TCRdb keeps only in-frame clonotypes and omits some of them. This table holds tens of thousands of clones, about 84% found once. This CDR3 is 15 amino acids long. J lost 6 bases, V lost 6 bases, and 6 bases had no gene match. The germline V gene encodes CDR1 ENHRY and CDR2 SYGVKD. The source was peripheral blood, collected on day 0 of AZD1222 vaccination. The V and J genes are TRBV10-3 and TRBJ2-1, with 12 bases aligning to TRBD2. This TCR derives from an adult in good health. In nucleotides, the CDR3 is TGTGCCATCAGGGAGACTAGCGGGAGTCGCAATGAGCAGTTCTTC. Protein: CAIRETSGSRNEQFF.